This section outlines one T cell receptor (beta chain) sequence together with its context. Antigen: not known. The TCR beta CDR3 regions underwent amplification using RNA transcripts as the source. A set of HTBI primers served as the primers for a first-round RT-PCR of the TCR CDR3. A single record per CDR3 protein comes from TCRdb applying MiXCR to the multiplex PCR reads. The table lists about 420,000 distinct CDR3 sequences, 15% to 18% of them singletons. This entry comes from a study of T cells in Graves' hyperthyroidism and ophthalmopathy. The ends lost 3 bases at V and 4 bases at J; junction bases unmatched: 12. Per the germline V gene, CDR1 is MGHRA and CDR2 is YSYEKL. The CDR3 sequence is 17 residues long. Among the patients, aged 18 to 65, hyperthyroidism was newly diagnosed and had lasted under 2 months. Patients were excluded for uncontrolled infection, other autoimmune disease, pregnancy or lactation.

Points from the study as a whole: The model identified upcoming ophthalmopathy a median around 6 months ahead of onset. In blood, most of the thyroid clonotypes expanded above 0.001 were also present.

The chain uses TRBV4-1 and TRBJ1-2; 9 bases agree with TRBD1. This clonotype originated in a woman younger than 35 with Graves' hyperthyroidism. The sample taken for sequencing was blood. In DNA, the CDR3 is TGCGCCAGCAGCCAGTTTGCTTTAGGACAGGGGTCCTATGGCTACACCTTC. Translating gives CASSQFALGQGSYGYTF.